The 4 T cell receptor beta chains below come from one sample, sequenced in a study of blood T cell repertoires in COVID-19 (dated by TCRdb to 2018 to 2021). To prepare the library, the immunoSEQ multiplex PCR assay was applied. This is the immuneACCESS table as TCRdb keeps it, with only in-frame sequences that have V and J called. A part of the clones is gone; compared with another copy, unresolved V genes explain less than half, and the rest is unexplained. For this sample the table gives approximately 500,000 clones, of which approximately 91% were detected only once. Around 8% of the sample belongs to the ten largest clones. Specimen: peripheral blood. These TCRs come from a woman in her fifties or sixties with COVID-19, enrolled during active disease.

V is TRBV10-3 and J is TRBJ1-2; D is uncertain. V was trimmed by 10 bases and J by 6 bases, leaving 18 bases between them. The CDR3 extends over 13 amino acids. Germline V gene lookup returns CDR1 ENHRY and CDR2 SYGVKD. CDR3 nucleotides: TGTGCCACCCTCGAAAACATGCTGGATGGCTACACCTTC. Translation: CATLENMLDGYTF.

This sequence joins TRBV6-5 and TRBJ2-5, with a weak D call TRBD1 (6 bases). Trimming took 8 bases from V and 3 from J, leaving 13 bases between them. The CDR3 contains 13 residues. Germline CDR1 reads MNHEY; CDR2 reads SVGAGI. CDR3 coding DNA: TGTGCCAGCGTAAGGGGGTCGGAAGAGACCCAGTACTTC. Protein product: CASVRGSEETQYF.

The chain uses TRBV7-9 and TRBJ1-1; D is unclear. Germline V CDR1 and CDR2: SEHNR, FQNEAQ (reference sequence). Trimming took off 1 base at V and 3 bases at J, with 6 bases between the two ends. The CDR3 runs to 13 residues. The CDR3 DNA reads TGTGCCAGCAGCTTAGGCACTTACACTGAAGCTTTCTTT. It is translated as CASSLGTYTEAFF.

This clone was observed a few times. This chain connects TRBV5-1 to TRBJ2-7; 8 bases agree with TRBD1. The junction had 9 bases not matched to a gene; V was cut back by 2 bases and J by 5 bases. The CDR3 has 15 amino acids. Germline V lookup: CDR1 SGHRS, CDR2 YFSETQ. In DNA, the CDR3 is TGCGCCAGCAGCTTATCCCAGGGGGCATTAAACGAGCAGTACTTC. Protein product: CASSLSQGALNEQYF. The complete variable domain, with remaining parts taken from reference TRBV5-1 and TRBJ2-7, reads KAGVTQTPRYLIKTRGQQVTLSCSPISGHRSVSWYQQTPGQGLQFLFEYFSETQRNKGNFPGRFSGRQFSNSRSEMNVSTLELGDSALYLCASSLSQGALNEQYFGPGTRLTVT.